What follows is one T cell receptor (beta chain) and its context. Antigen specificity is unknown. In the PCR, 60 Vbeta and 13 Jbeta primers were used. The method was immunoSEQ multiplex PCR; TCRdb's version includes in-frame clones alone and lacks a portion of them. The table includes 100,000 or so clones, approximately 81% detected once. The CDR3 extends over 11 amino acids. Germline lookup yields CDR1 SGHAT and CDR2 FQNNGV. Trimming took 4 bases from V and 4 from J, leaving 4 bases between them. Healthy bone marrow donors made up the donors. This sample stems from a study of cytomegalovirus exposure and HLA in healthy donors. Regarding the study as a whole: According to a later analysis, most TCR beta chains associated with CMV appeared HLA-restricted. The study had only CMV serostatus as immune exposure information. The study labeled approximately 150 TCR beta chains cytomegalovirus-associated.

The chain uses TRBV11-2 and TRBJ1-1; no clear D gene. Source material: PBMCs. The origin of this receptor is a male donor in good health and CMV-seropositive. The CDR3, as DNA: TGTGCCAGCAGCTCCCTCACTGAAGCTTTCTTT. This gives the protein CASSSLTEAFF.